Listed here are 9 T cell receptor beta chains from one sample, sequenced in a study of breast tumors, draining lymph nodes, adjacent tissues. TCRdb re-derived calls from the multiplex PCR reads in MiXCR, one entry per CDR3 protein. The table shows approximately 90,000 distinct CDR3 sequences, with around 28% occurring only once. Axillary draining lymph nodes of breast cancer patients supplied the node samples. The sample taken for sequencing was axillary lymph node tissue. Source of these receptors: a female donor with breast cancer. Some clones in this sample may be carry-over from other donors' samples.

At least ten counts were recorded for this clonotype. V is TRBV19 and J is TRBJ1-2; D gene uncertain. The CDR3 runs 12 residues. Germline V lookup: CDR1 LNHDA, CDR2 SQIVND (reference sequence). V was trimmed by 1 base and J by 9 bases, leaving 9 bases between them. The CDR3 DNA follows: TGTGCCAGTAGTATAGTCCACAGACGCTACACCTTC. Amino acid sequence: CASSIVHRRYTF.

The chain employs TRBV4-1 and TRBJ1-1; 9 bases align to TRBD1. The V gene end was trimmed by 5 bases and the J gene end by 5 bases; junction bases not matched to a gene: 6. The germline V gene encodes CDR1 MGHRA and CDR2 YSYEKL. The CDR3 has 14 residues. The CDR3 sequence is CASSTDRGLTEAFF. The CDR3 nucleotides read TGCGCCAGCAGCACAGACAGGGGGTTGACTGAAGCTTTCTTT.

V gene TRBV11-3 combines with J gene TRBJ2-7; no reliable D call. Trimming took 4 bases from V and 0 from J, leaving 10 bases between them. The CDR3 has 14 amino acids. From germline, CDR1 is SGHNT and CDR2 YENEEA. DNA of the CDR3: TGTGCCAGCAGCTCCACATTTCCCTCCTACGAGCAGTACTTC. Protein: CASSSTFPSYEQYF.

This clonotype appeared a few times. J is TRBJ2-2 and V is TRBV6-1; 10 bases are shared with TRBD1. CDR1 and CDR2 (germline): MNHNS, SASEGT. Trimming cost V 5 bases and J 4 bases; bases outside gene matches: 10. CDR3 length: 17 amino acids. CDR3 protein: CASSMTGGIKSTGELFF. For the CDR3, the DNA is TGTGCCAGCAGTATGACAGGGGGCATCAAAAGCACCGGGGAGCTGTTTTTT.

This clonotype was picked up many times. V gene TRBV11-3 combines with J gene TRBJ2-7, with TRBD2 matching over 13 bases. The germline CDR1 and CDR2 sequences are SGHNT and YENEEA. The length of the CDR3 is 15 residues. V shed 3 bases and J 5 bases; nucleotides not matched to a gene: 4. The DNA for the CDR3 is TGTGCCAGCAGCTTCACTAGCGGGAGGGCCCACGAGCAGTACTTC. Its translation: CASSFTSGRAHEQYF.

The chain recombines TRBV7-2 with TRBJ1-2; D remains unclear. The CDR3 runs to 16 residues. The germline V gene encodes CDR1 SGHTA and CDR2 FQGNSA. V lost 5 bases, J lost 0 bases, and 16 bases lay in between. CDR3 nucleotide sequence: TGTGCCAGCAGCCCCCAGACGGGTACAGCTAACTATGGCTACACCTTC. This codes for CASSPQTGTANYGYTF.

This clonotype has a count of ten or more. The chain links TRBV15 to TRBJ2-1, with 8 bases that match TRBD2. Germline trimming cut 2 bases from V and 0 bases from J; bases unmatched to any gene: 3. Germline V lookup: CDR1 LNHNV, CDR2 YYDKDF (reference sequence). The CDR3 totals 16 residues. Written as DNA, the CDR3 is TGTGCCACCAGCAGATCGGGAGGGAGCTCCTACAATGAGCAGTTCTTC. Encoded protein: CATSRSGGSSYNEQFF. The variable domain in full, with the rest retrieved from reference TRBV15 and TRBJ2-1, is DAMVIQNPRYQVTQFGKPVTLSCSQTLNHNVMYWYQQKSSQAPKLLFHYYDKDFNNEADTPDNFQSRRPNTSFCFLDIRSPGLGDTAMYLCATSRSGGSSYNEQFFGPGTRLTVL.

This clonotype was recorded many times. Compared with germline, one end of the junction differs, possibly owing to a read error. V usage is TRBV14 and J usage is TRBJ2-7; D is uncertain. CDR3 size: 16 residues. Germline CDR1 SGHDN, CDR2 FVKESK. The CDR3 DNA is TGTGCCAGCAGCCCAAGAATTTCTACGCAGCCGGGCGAGCAGTGCTTC. It codes for CASSPRISTQPGEQCF.

The chain uses TRBV5-1 and TRBJ1-6; D remains ambiguous. Germline CDR1 reads SGHRS; CDR2 reads YFSETQ. This CDR3 has 14 residues. V lost 4 bases and J 13 bases, leaving 18 bases between the germline ends. The CDR3 here is CASSQAWANPPLHF. The CDR3 DNA is TGCGCCAGCAGCCAAGCCTGGGCAAATCCCCCCCTCCACTTT.